The 23 T cell receptor beta chains reported below all come from one sample, sequenced in a study of CD8+ T cells in alopecia areata. Regarding treatment: oral pan-JAK inhibitor, 5-10 mg twice daily. Reverse transcribed after extraction, RNA yielded cDNA as the sequencing template. Here immunoSEQ multiplex PCR was the method, and the copy in TCRdb shows in-frame clones only, minus some. Of about 190,000 clones listed, 45% to 75% are singletons. Sequences were derived from CD4+ T cells sorted from blood, sampled at week 4, from a patient treated with tofacitinib. These TCRs come from a human donor with alopecia areata.

The V gene is TRBV5-4, the J gene TRBJ2-1; 9 positions agree with TRBD2. The CDR3 is 16 amino acids. CDR1 is SGHNT, CDR2 YYREEE, per germline (reference sequence). The junction had 11 bases not matched to a gene; V was cut back by 3 bases and J by 7 bases. This CDR3 reads CASSSPPSGVGNEQFF. CDR3 sequence (DNA): TGTGCCAGCAGCTCCCCCCCTAGCGGGGTTGGGAATGAGCAGTTCTTC.

This sequence joins TRBV5-1 and TRBJ2-7; D gene uncertain. Germline V lookup: CDR1 SGHRS, CDR2 YFSETQ. The length of the CDR3 is 15 residues. Trimming stripped 0 bases from V and 0 bases from J, with 10 bases between. DNA of the CDR3: TGCGCCAGCAGCTTGGCCGGATCCAACTCCTACGAGCAGTACTTC. This codes for CASSLAGSNSYEQYF.

This clone has just one count. The rearrangement uses TRBV2 and TRBJ1-3; D is ambiguous. Trimming left V 5 bases short and J 0 bases short, with 14 bases between. Germline CDR1 is SNHLY and CDR2 is FYNNEI. The CDR3 runs 16 residues. The CDR3 spells CASSPDLQLSGNTIYF. CDR3 DNA: TGTGCCAGCAGTCCGGACCTCCAACTCTCTGGAAACACCATATATTTT.

This clone was seen only a few times. The chain employs TRBV7-3 and TRBJ2-2; TRBD2 matches at 10 bases. The length of the CDR3 is 17 residues. CDR1 is SGHTA, CDR2 FQGTGA, per germline. V was pared by 4 bases and J by 6 bases, with 11 bases of the junction left unmatched. CDR3 amino acids: CASSSDELAGLPGELFF. The CDR3, as DNA: TGTGCCAGCAGCTCAGATGAACTAGCGGGATTGCCCGGGGAGCTGTTTTTT.

This clone was observed once. This rearrangement joins TRBV7-9 to TRBJ2-1; the D gene is possibly TRBD2 (6 bases). Germline CDR1 and CDR2: SEHNR and FQNEAQ (reference sequence). This CDR3 comprises 15 residues. V was shortened by 3 bases and J by 0 bases, with 9 bases between the two germline ends. CDR3 in amino acids: CASSLLSGSYNEQFF. In DNA form, the CDR3 reads TGTGCCAGCAGCTTGCTTAGCGGCTCCTACAATGAGCAGTTCTTC. The full variable domain, its missing parts supplied by reference TRBV7-9 and TRBJ2-1, is DTGVSQNPRHKITKRGQNVTFRCDPISEHNRLYWYRQTLGQGPEFLTYFQNEAQLEKSRLLSDRFSAERPKGSFSTLEIQRTEQGDSAMYLCASSLLSGSYNEQFFGPGTRLTVL.

J is TRBJ2-7 and V is TRBV11-2; D may correspond to TRBD1 or TRBD2 (7 bases each). Per germline, CDR1 SGHAT and CDR2 FQNNGV. The CDR3 is 14 amino acids. The V end was cut by 8 bases, the J end by 1 base, with 15 bases between. CDR3 in amino acids: CASLRGGISYEQYF. The DNA of the CDR3 is TGTGCCAGCCTCAGGGGGGGCATATCCTACGAGCAGTACTTC.

The chain carries TRBV29-1 and TRBJ2-7; possible D gene TRBD1, 6 bases. V lost 7 bases and J 11 bases, leaving 24 bases between the germline ends. The CDR3 sequence is 13 residues long. CDR1 and CDR2 (germline): SQVTM, ANQGSEA. CDR3 amino acids: CSASRGDVGEKYF. The CDR3, as DNA: TGCAGCGCGTCCAGGGGAGATGTTGGGGAGAAGTACTTC.

J is TRBJ2-5 and V is TRBV5-1; 11 bases match TRBD2. Germline V gene lookup returns CDR1 SGHRS and CDR2 YFSETQ. The length of the CDR3 is 14 residues. The trim removed 4 bases at V and 4 bases at J, leaving 3 bases unmatched. The CDR3 DNA reads TGCGCCAGCAGCGCCGGGACTAGCGGAGAGACCCAGTACTTC. This translates into CASSAGTSGETQYF.

The CDR3, as DNA: TGTGCCAGCAGCCCCACCTGGGCGGGAGGTATCGATGAGCAGTTCTTC. Its translation: CASSPTWAGGIDEQFF. The chain combines TRBV7-2 with TRBJ2-1, with 8 bases that match TRBD2. CDR1 SGHTA and CDR2 FQGNSA come from the germline V gene. The trim removed 5 bases at V and 8 bases at J, leaving 14 bases unmatched. The CDR3 length is 16 residues. Full variable domain (remainder filled in from reference TRBV7-2 and TRBJ2-1): GAGVSQSPSNKVTEKGKDVELRCDPISGHTALYWYRQSLGQGLEFLIYFQGNSAPDKSGLPSDRFSAERTGGSVSTLTIQRTQQEDSAVYLCASSPTWAGGIDEQFFGPGTRLTVL.

Concerning this clone: Different DNA sequences within this sample yield the same CDR3. The chain carries TRBV30 and TRBJ1-1; D is undetermined. V was cut by 5 bases and J by 0 bases, with 7 bases left in between. The CDR3 loop spans 12 amino acids. Per germline, CDR1 GTSNPN and CDR2 SVGIG (reference sequence). The CDR3 loop reads CAWRRLNTEAFF. The CDR3 bases are TGTGCCTGGCGCCGGCTGAACACTGAAGCTTTCTTT.

The CDR3: CSGNDGRNEQFF. In DNA, the CDR3 is TGCAGCGGTAATGACGGACGCAATGAGCAGTTCTTC. The genes are TRBV29-1 and TRBJ2-1; D unresolved. Trimming left V 7 bases short and J 6 bases short, with 13 bases between. This CDR3 spans 12 amino acids. The germline gives CDR1 SQVTM, CDR2 ANQGSEA.

This clone was counted between two and nine times. This chain connects TRBV29-1 to TRBJ2-3, with a tentative D call TRBD1 (5 bases). Trimming removed 5 bases from V and 3 bases from J, with 12 bases in between. The CDR3 is 13 residues long. The V gene's germline CDR1 is SQVTM and CDR2 ANQGSEA. In nucleotides, the CDR3 is TGCAGCGTTCGAGTAGGGGTGACAGATACGCAGTATTTT. Amino acids: CSVRVGVTDTQYF.

V and J are TRBV11-2 and TRBJ2-7; 8 bases agree with TRBD1. CDR1 and CDR2 from the germline V gene are SGHAT and FQNNGV. This CDR3 contains 15 residues. Trimming took 1 base from V and 0 from J; bases not matched to a gene: 2. The CDR3 is CASSLAGQASYEQYF. CDR3 bases: TGTGCCAGCAGCTTAGCGGGACAGGCCTCCTACGAGCAGTACTTC.

This clone was counted between two and nine times. V and J are TRBV6-5 and TRBJ1-2; D is perhaps TRBD1 (5 bases). Deletions cut 6 bases from V and 8 bases from J, with 19 bases between. This CDR3 comprises 14 residues. Germline V gene sequence: CDR1 MNHEY, CDR2 SVGAGI. CDR3 loop: CASRRGGTGYGYTF. The CDR3 coding sequence is TGTGCCAGCAGACGGGGGGGTACGGGTTACGGCTACACCTTC.

This clone was observed a handful of times. The J gene is TRBJ1-1, the V gene TRBV25-1; tentative D call: TRBD1 (5 bases). The germline V gene has CDR1 MGHDK and CDR2 SYGVNS. The V end was cut by 1 base, the J end by 3 bases, with 12 bases between. This CDR3 has 15 amino acids. The DNA of the CDR3 is TGTGCCAGCAGTGAATGGGGCAGGCCGTACACTGAAGCTTTCTTT. Protein product: CASSEWGRPYTEAFF.

V gene TRBV18 combines with J gene TRBJ2-5; D is possibly TRBD2 (5 bases). The CDR3 has 13 residues. Trimming took off 6 bases at V and 4 bases at J, with 12 bases between the two ends. CDR1 and CDR2 from the germline V gene are KGHSH and LQKENI. The CDR3 bases are TGTGCCAGCTCCCCCGGGGTGCGAGAGACCCAGTACTTC. Amino acid sequence: CASSPGVRETQYF. The entire variable domain, with the rest obtained from reference TRBV18 and TRBJ2-5, is as follows: NAGVMQNPRHLVRRRGQEARLRCSPMKGHSHVYWYRQLPEEGLKFMVYLQKENIIDESGMPKERFSAEFPKEGPSILRIQQVVRGDSAAYFCASSPGVRETQYFGPGTRLLVL.

The rearrangement joins TRBV14 to TRBJ2-2; the D is unclear. V was pared by 4 bases and J by 2 bases, with 17 bases between. There are 17 residues in the CDR3. Looked up from germline, CDR1 is SGHDN and CDR2 is FVKESK. CDR3 bases: TGTGCCAGCAGCCCGCACCTTGGCGGCACCAACACCGGGGAGCTGTTTTTT. Translation gives CASSPHLGGTNTGELFF.

The V call is TRBV27, the J call TRBJ2-7; either TRBD1 or TRBD2 may fit D (5 bases each). Germline assignment: CDR1 MNHEY and CDR2 SMNVEV (reference sequence). Trimming shortened V by 5 bases and J by 5 bases, and 22 bases separated the two germline ends. The CDR3 length is 16 residues. This chain's CDR3 is CASSHGTLGIYDEQYF. The CDR3 nucleotides read TGTGCCAGCAGTCACGGGACGCTGGGAATCTACGACGAGCAGTACTTC.

The V and J genes are TRBV29-1 and TRBJ2-5; 7 nucleotides agree with TRBD1. This CDR3 contains 13 residues. The germline gives CDR1 SQVTM, CDR2 ANQGSEA. Losses at the gene ends were 7 bases for V and 2 bases for J; bases not matched to a gene: 7. The CDR3 DNA reads TGCAGCGCCGGGGACAGAAAACAAGAGACCCAGTACTTC. Translation gives CSAGDRKQETQYF.

The rearrangement links TRBV29-1 to TRBJ2-7; TRBD2 matches at 7 bases. The CDR3 is 12 amino acids. Germline lookup yields CDR1 SQVTM and CDR2 ANQGSEA. Trimming at V came to 5 bases and at J to 8 bases, leaving 9 bases not matched to a gene. The CDR3 nucleotides are TGCAGCGTTTCTAGCGGCAGTGGCCAGCAGTACTTC. Protein sequence: CSVSSGSGQQYF.

The rearrangement links TRBV29-1 to TRBJ2-7; D perhaps matches TRBD2 (6 bases). Germline CDR1 is SQVTM and CDR2 is ANQGSEA. There are 12 residues in the CDR3. Trimming stripped 4 bases from V and 7 bases from J, with 14 bases between. CDR3 sequence: CSVVRAGTEQYF. The CDR3 DNA sequence: TGCAGCGTTGTTCGAGCGGGTACGGAGCAGTACTTC.

At least ten counts were recorded for this clone. This chain connects TRBV7-2 to TRBJ1-4; TRBD1 agrees at 7 bases. The V and J ends lost 6 bases and 7 bases, in that order; junction bases with no gene match: 5. The CDR3 contains 13 residues. CDR1 is SGHTA, CDR2 FQGNSA, per germline. The CDR3 here is CASRPTGAEKLFF. In DNA form, the CDR3 reads TGTGCCAGCAGGCCCACAGGGGCTGAAAAACTGTTTTTT.

This clone was observed a few times. This chain connects TRBV29-1 to TRBJ2-5; no definite D call. From germline, CDR1 is SQVTM and CDR2 ANQGSEA. The ends were cut back, 7 bases at V and 5 bases at J, with 11 bases in the middle. This CDR3 contains 11 residues. The DNA of the CDR3 is TGCAGCGCTCCAGGTTCGGAGACCCAGTACTTC. Its protein product is CSAPGSETQYF. The entire variable domain, with the rest obtained from reference TRBV29-1 and TRBJ2-5, is as follows: SAVISQKPSRDICQRGTSLTIQCQVDSQVTMMFWYRQQPGQSLTLIATANQGSEATYESGFVIDKFPISRPNLTFSTLTVSNMSPEDSSIYLCSAPGSETQYFGPGTRLLVL.